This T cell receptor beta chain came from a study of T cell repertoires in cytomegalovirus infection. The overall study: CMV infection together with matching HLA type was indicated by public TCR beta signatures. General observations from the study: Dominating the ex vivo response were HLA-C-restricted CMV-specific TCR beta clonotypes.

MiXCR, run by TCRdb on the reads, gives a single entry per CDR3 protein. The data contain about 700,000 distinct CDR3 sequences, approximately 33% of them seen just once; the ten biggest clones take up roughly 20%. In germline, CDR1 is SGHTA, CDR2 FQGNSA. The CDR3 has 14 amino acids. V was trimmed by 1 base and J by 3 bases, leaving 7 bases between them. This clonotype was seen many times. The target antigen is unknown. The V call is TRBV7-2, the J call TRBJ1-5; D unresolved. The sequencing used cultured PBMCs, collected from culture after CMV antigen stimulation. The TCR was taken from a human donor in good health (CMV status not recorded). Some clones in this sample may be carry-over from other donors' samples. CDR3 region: CASSLVRHNQPQHF. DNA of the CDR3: TGTGCCAGCAGCTTAGTCCGTCACAATCAGCCCCAGCATTTT.